This T cell receptor beta chain was identified in a study of T-cell reconstitution after alpha-beta-depleted transplantation in children. The TCRbeta library incorporated unique molecular identifiers. TCRdb redid the calling of the PCR reads with MiXCR, one entry per CDR3 protein. The sample records around 200,000 distinct CDR3 sequences, 9.5% to 13% being singletons. This clonotype appeared many times. V was cut by 6 bases and J by 0 bases, with 14 bases left in between. The CDR3 spans 16 residues. Per the germline V gene, CDR1 is MNHNS and CDR2 is SASEGT. The sequence was collected from a child younger than two with acute myeloid leukemia, due to receive a stem cell transplant. This chain links TRBV6-1 with TRBJ2-2; no clear D. This specimen was PBMCs, taken before TCRalphabeta/CD19-depleted stem cell transplant. The CDR3 nucleotides are TGTGCCAGCAGCCTGGTCTTTGCCGCGAACACCGGGGAGCTGTTTTTT. Its translation is CASSLVFAANTGELFF.